The next 6 T cell receptor beta chains were all read from a single sample in a study of T cell repertoires in cytomegalovirus infection. No antigen is known for these receptors. TCRdb ran MiXCR on the reads and lists one entry per CDR3 protein. This sample carries about a million distinct CDR3 sequences, about a third of them seen once, and the ten largest clones take over 13%. Source: cultured CD8+ T cells from PBMCs, taken from culture after CMV antigen stimulation. The receptors were gathered from a human donor in good health (CMV status not recorded). Some clones in this sample may be carry-over from other donors' samples.

This chain joins TRBV7-6 and TRBJ2-1; D might be TRBD1 (5 bases). This CDR3 comprises 12 residues. V was cut by 3 bases and J by 8 bases, with 8 bases left in between. The germline CDR1 and CDR2 sequences are SGHVS and FNYEAQ. CDR3 amino acids: CASSFQGDEQFF. In nucleotides, the CDR3 is TGTGCCAGCAGCTTCCAGGGCGATGAGCAGTTCTTC.

The chain joins TRBV13 to TRBJ1-2, with 8 bases identical to TRBD1. V was clipped by 5 bases and J by 5 bases; unmatched bases: 7. Germline V gene sequence: CDR1 PRHDT, CDR2 FYEKMQ (reference sequence). This CDR3 contains 14 residues. CDR3 region: CASSNPGGRYGYTF. In DNA form, the CDR3 reads TGTGCCAGCAGCAATCCAGGGGGCCGTTATGGCTACACCTTC.

In its sample, this clonotype was seen many times. The V call is TRBV7-9, the J call TRBJ1-2, with TRBD1 as a possible D gene (6 bases). This CDR3 contains 15 residues. CDR1 SEHNR and CDR2 FQNEAQ come from the germline V gene (reference sequence). Trimming removed 1 base from V and 2 bases from J, with 11 bases in between. The CDR3 here is CASSLDTGKNYGYTF. CDR3 coding DNA: TGTGCCAGCAGCTTAGATACAGGGAAGAACTATGGCTACACCTTC.

This rearrangement joins TRBV6-2 or TRBV6-3 to TRBJ2-2, with D possibly TRBD1 on 5 matching bases. Between the trimmed V and J ends, which lost 6 bases and 4 bases, there was a span of 12 bases. Per germline, CDR1 MNHEY and CDR2 SVGEGT. The CDR3 runs to 14 residues. The CDR3, as DNA: TGTGCCAGCAGCCCATATGGGGCCACCGGGGAGCTGTTTTTT. This sequence encodes CASSPYGATGELFF.

This clonotype has more than one count but fewer than ten. V gene TRBV12-3 or TRBV12-4 combines with J gene TRBJ1-4, with a possible D match to TRBD1 (5 bases). This CDR3 is 15 amino acids long. The germline V and J ends were trimmed by 6 bases and 8 bases, with 19 bases remaining between them. The CDR3 region is CASSLQLGAYEKLFF. The CDR3 DNA reads TGTGCCAGCAGCCTTCAACTTGGGGCTTACGAAAAACTGTTTTTT.

This clonotype was picked up a small number of times. This sequence joins TRBV2 and TRBJ2-4, with no clear D. The V gene lost 7 bases and the J gene lost 0 bases, with 10 bases spanning the gap. CDR1 and CDR2 from the germline V gene are SNHLY and FYNNEI. CDR3 length equals 14 residues. The CDR3 sequence: CASNTPGAKNIQYF. The CDR3 DNA reads as TGTGCCAGCAACACTCCGGGAGCCAAAAACATTCAGTACTTC.